This T cell receptor (beta chain) emerged from a study of cytomegalovirus exposure and HLA in healthy donors. Study findings and constraints: Indistinguishable V segments such as TRBV6-2 and TRBV6-3 were excluded. With high specificity and sensitivity, the classifier reportedly diagnosed cytomegalovirus status. Altogether, some 170 TCR beta chains were recorded as cytomegalovirus-associated. Evidence from a later analysis indicated that most CMV-associated TCR beta chains looked HLA-restricted.

A single count supports this clone. Antigen: not known. The study ran its PCR with 60 Vbeta and 13 Jbeta primers. Measured with immunoSEQ multiplex PCR; TCRdb has only the in-frame clones, and not every one. The data hold 150,000 to 200,000 clones, with around four fifths observed a single time. Germline V gives CDR1 LNHDA, CDR2 SQIVND (reference sequence). V trimming: 6 bases; J trimming: 3 bases; junction bases outside the gene matches: 1. CDR3 length equals 15 residues. The specimen was PBMCs. The clonotype was recovered from a female donor in good health and CMV-seronegative. This sequence joins TRBV19 and TRBJ2-1; TRBD2 matches at 14 bases. CDR3 loop: CASRGTSGSYNEQFF. The CDR3 bases are TGTGCCAGTAGGGGGACTAGCGGGAGCTACAATGAGCAGTTCTTC.